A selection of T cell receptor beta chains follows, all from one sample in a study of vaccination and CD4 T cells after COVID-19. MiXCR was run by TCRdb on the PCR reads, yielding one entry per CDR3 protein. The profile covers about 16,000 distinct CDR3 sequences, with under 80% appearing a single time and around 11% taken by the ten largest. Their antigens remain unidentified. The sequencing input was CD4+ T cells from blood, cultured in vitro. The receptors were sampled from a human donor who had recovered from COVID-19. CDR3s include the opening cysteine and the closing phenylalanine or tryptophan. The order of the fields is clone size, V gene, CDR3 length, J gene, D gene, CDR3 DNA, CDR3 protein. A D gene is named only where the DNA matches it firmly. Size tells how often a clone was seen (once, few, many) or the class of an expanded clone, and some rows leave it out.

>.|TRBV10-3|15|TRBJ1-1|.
TGTGCCATCAGTGAGTCAGGGGGGGTAGACACTGAAGCTTTCTTT
CAISESGGVDTEAFF
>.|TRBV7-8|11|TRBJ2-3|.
TGTGCCAGCAGCTTAGGGCCCAGGCAGTATTTT
CASSLGPRQYF
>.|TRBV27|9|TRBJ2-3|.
TGTCCCAGCACAGATACGCAGTATTTT
CPSTDTQYF
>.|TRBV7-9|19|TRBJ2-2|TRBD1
TGTGCCAGCAGCTTACCGTACCGCCGCCGGGACAGCCACACCGGGGAGCTGTTTTTT
CASSLPYRRRDSHTGELFF
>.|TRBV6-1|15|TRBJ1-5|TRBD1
TGTGCCAGCAGAACCGGGACAGGACGGCGGGAGCCCCAGCATTTT
CASRTGTGRREPQHF
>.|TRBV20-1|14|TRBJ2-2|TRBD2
TGCAGTGCCCGGAGCGGGGGGGGGACCGGGGAGCTGTTTTTT
CSARSGGGTGELFF
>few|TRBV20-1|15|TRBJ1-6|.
TGCAGTGCTAGAGGGATACAGGGTCCTAATTCACCCCTCCACTTT
CSARGIQGPNSPLHF
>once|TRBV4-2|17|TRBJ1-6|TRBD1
TGTGCCAGCAGCCAAGATCTAATAGGGGGCGCAAATTCACCCCTCCACTTT
CASSQDLIGGANSPLHF
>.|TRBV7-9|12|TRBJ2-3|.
TGTGCCAGCGGACACGGGACAGATACGCAGTATTTT
CASGHGTDTQYF
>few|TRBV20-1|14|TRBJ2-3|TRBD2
TGCAGTGCTAGAGTCGGCGGGAGTGTCGATACGCAGTATTTT
CSARVGGSVDTQYF
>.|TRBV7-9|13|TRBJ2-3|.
TGTGCCACCGAGGCGGGAATAGGAGCTACGCAGTATTTT
CATEAGIGATQYF
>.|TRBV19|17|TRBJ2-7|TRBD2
TGTGCCAGTAGTGGACGGGGGTACGGGAGGGCTTCCTACGAGCAGTACTTC
CASSGRGYGRASYEQYF
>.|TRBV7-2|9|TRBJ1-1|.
TGTGCCAGCGGGCAGCGAAGCTTCTTT
CASGQRSFF
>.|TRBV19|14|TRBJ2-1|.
TGTGCCAGTAGTCAAACAAGGGTCTACAATGAGCAGTTCTTC
CASSQTRVYNEQFF
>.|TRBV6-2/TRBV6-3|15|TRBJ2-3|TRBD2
TGTGCCAGCAGTCTTAAGCGGGGCGGCACAGATACGCAGTATTTT
CASSLKRGGTDTQYF
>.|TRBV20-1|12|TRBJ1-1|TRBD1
TGCAGTGCTAGGACAGGGGGCACTGAAGCTTTCTTT
CSARTGGTEAFF
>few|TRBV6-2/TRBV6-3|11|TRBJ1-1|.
TGTGCCAGCAGTTCTGAGACAGAAGCTTTCTTT
CASSSETEAFF
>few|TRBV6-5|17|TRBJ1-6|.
TGTGCCAGCAGTTCCGTTCCAGGGAGCTCCTATAATTCACCCCTCCACTTT
CASSSVPGSSYNSPLHF
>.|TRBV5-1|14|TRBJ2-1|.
TGCGCCAGCCAAGCGGGCCGGGCCTACAATGAGCAGTTCTTC
CASQAGRAYNEQFF
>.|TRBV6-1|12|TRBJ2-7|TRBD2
TGTGCCAGCTGGGACTACTCCTACGAGCAGTACTTC
CASWDYSYEQYF
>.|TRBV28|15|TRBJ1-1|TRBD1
TGTGCCAGCAGTTTAGGAGGGGGCGCAGGAACTGAAGCTTTCTTT
CASSLGGGAGTEAFF
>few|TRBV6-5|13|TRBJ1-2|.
TGTGCCAGCAGTTACTCGGTAAATCGCGGCTACACCTTC
CASSYSVNRGYTF
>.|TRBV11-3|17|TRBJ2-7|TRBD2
TGTGCCAGCAGCTTGGACCGGACTAGCGGTTATTCCTACGAGCAGTACTTC
CASSLDRTSGYSYEQYF
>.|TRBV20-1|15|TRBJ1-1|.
TGCAGTGCTAGAGATTGGGGCCAGGGGTTCGCTGAAGCTTTCTTT
CSARDWGQGFAEAFF
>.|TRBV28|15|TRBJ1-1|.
TGTGCCAGCAGTTTAGGGCGGGCCGGAGGGGATGAAGCTTTCTTT
CASSLGRAGGDEAFF
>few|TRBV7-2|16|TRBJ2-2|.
TGTGCCAGCAGCTTAGAGGGAAGTTGGAACACCGGGGAGCTGTTTTTT
CASSLEGSWNTGELFF
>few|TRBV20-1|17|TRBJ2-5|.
TGCAGTGCTAGGGCCGTCGGTATCCGGACGGATCAAGAGACCCAGTACTTC
CSARAVGIRTDQETQYF
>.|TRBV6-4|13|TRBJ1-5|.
TGTGCCAGCAGTGAATCATCTAATCAGCCCCAGCATTTT
CASSESSNQPQHF
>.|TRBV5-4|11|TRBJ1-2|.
TGTGCCAGCAGCTTGGGATTTGGCTACACCTTC
CASSLGFGYTF
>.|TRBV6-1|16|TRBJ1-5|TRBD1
TGTGCCAGCACGAGTCACCCCGGGACAGCCTATATGCCCCAGCATTTT
CASTSHPGTAYMPQHF
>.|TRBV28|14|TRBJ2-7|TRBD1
TGTGCCAGCAGCCCCTTAAGGGGGCTGTACGAGCAGTACTTC
CASSPLRGLYEQYF
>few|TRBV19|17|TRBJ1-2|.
TGTGCCAGTAGTCAAAGTCGAGTGGCAGGCGAGTACTATGGCTACACCTTC
CASSQSRVAGEYYGYTF
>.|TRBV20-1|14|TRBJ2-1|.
TGCAGTGTAAGAGGCCCGGGGCCTTACAATGAGCAGTTCTTC
CSVRGPGPYNEQFF
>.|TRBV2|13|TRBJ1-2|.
TGTGCCAGCAGACAGAATTTTAACTATGGCTACACCTTC
CASRQNFNYGYTF
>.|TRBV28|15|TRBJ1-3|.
TGTGCCAGCAGTTTTTGGGGGGTTTCTGGAAACACCATATATTTT
CASSFWGVSGNTIYF
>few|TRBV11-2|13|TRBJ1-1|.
TGTGCCAGCAGCTCTAGACAGAACACTGAAGCTTTCTTT
CASSSRQNTEAFF